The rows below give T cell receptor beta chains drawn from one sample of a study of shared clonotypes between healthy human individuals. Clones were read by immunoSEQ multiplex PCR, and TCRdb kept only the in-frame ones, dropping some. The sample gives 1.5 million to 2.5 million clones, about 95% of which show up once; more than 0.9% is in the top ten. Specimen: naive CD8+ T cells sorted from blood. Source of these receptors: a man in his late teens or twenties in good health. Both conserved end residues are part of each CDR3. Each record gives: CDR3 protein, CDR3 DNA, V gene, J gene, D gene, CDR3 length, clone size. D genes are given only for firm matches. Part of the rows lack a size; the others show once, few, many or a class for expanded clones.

CDR3aa: CASSSPSGDLGGNPYEQYF; CDR3nt: TGTGCCAGCAGTTCTCCTTCGGGGGATTTAGGGGGAAACCCCTACGAGCAGTACTTC; v_gene: TRBV11-2; j_gene: TRBJ2-7; d_gene: NA; len: 19; abundance: NA
CDR3aa: CASSSYGHPVGDTQYF; CDR3nt: TGTGCCAGCAGCTCGTACGGCCACCCCGTTGGGGATACGCAGTATTTT; v_gene: TRBV13; j_gene: TRBJ2-3; d_gene: NA; len: 16; abundance: NA
CDR3aa: CASSDGGFNSPLHF; CDR3nt: TGTGCCAGCAGTGACGGGGGATTTAATTCACCCCTCCACTTT; v_gene: TRBV6-1; j_gene: TRBJ1-6; d_gene: NA; len: 14; abundance: NA
CDR3aa: CASSSGGNSPLHF; CDR3nt: TGTGCCAGCAGCTCCGGGGGTAATTCACCCCTCCACTTT; v_gene: TRBV7-8; j_gene: TRBJ1-6; d_gene: NA; len: 13; abundance: NA
CDR3aa: CSVVGTGIYEQYF; CDR3nt: TGCAGCGTTGTTGGGACAGGAATATACGAGCAGTACTTC; v_gene: TRBV29-1; j_gene: TRBJ2-7; d_gene: TRBD1; len: 13; abundance: NA
CDR3aa: CASSFTASYEQYF; CDR3nt: TGTGCCAGCAGCTTCACTGCTTCCTACGAGCAGTACTTC; v_gene: TRBV5-6; j_gene: TRBJ2-7; d_gene: NA; len: 13; abundance: NA
CDR3aa: CASSLGNPWTEQYF; CDR3nt: TGTGCCAGCAGCTTGGGCAACCCTTGGACCGAGCAGTACTTC; v_gene: TRBV5-6; j_gene: TRBJ2-7; d_gene: NA; len: 14; abundance: once
CDR3aa: CASSVGRTDEAFF; CDR3nt: TGTGCCAGCAGCGTAGGAAGGACGGACGAAGCTTTCTTT; v_gene: TRBV9; j_gene: TRBJ1-1; d_gene: NA; len: 13; abundance: once
CDR3aa: CASSPRTSLETQYF; CDR3nt: TGTGCCAGCAGCCCCCGGACTAGCCTTGAGACCCAGTACTTC; v_gene: TRBV11-2; j_gene: TRBJ2-5; d_gene: TRBD2; len: 14; abundance: once
CDR3aa: CASSLGTSGTYEQYF; CDR3nt: TGTGCCAGCAGCCTGGGGACTAGCGGGACCTACGAGCAGTACTTC; v_gene: TRBV7-9; j_gene: TRBJ2-7; d_gene: TRBD2; len: 15; abundance: NA
CDR3aa: CASSPGLAGASRPYNEQFF; CDR3nt: TGTGCCAGCAGCCCGGGACTAGCGGGAGCCTCGCGCCCCTACAATGAGCAGTTCTTC; v_gene: TRBV7-8; j_gene: TRBJ2-1; d_gene: TRBD2; len: 19; abundance: NA
CDR3aa: CASSLELADTDTQYF; CDR3nt: TGTGCCAGCAGCTTAGAACTAGCGGACACAGATACGCAGTATTTT; v_gene: TRBV13; j_gene: TRBJ2-3; d_gene: TRBD2; len: 15; abundance: NA
CDR3aa: CAWSGVTVFTGELFF; CDR3nt: TGTGCCTGGAGTGGGGTGACAGTTTTCACCGGGGAGCTGTTTTTT; v_gene: TRBV30; j_gene: TRBJ2-2; d_gene: NA; len: 15; abundance: NA
CDR3aa: CASSSPGLAGTDTQYF; CDR3nt: TGTGCCAGCAGCTCACCGGGACTAGCGGGCACAGATACGCAGTATTTT; v_gene: TRBV11-3; j_gene: TRBJ2-3; d_gene: TRBD2; len: 16; abundance: NA
CDR3aa: CSVEDWRRDGGYTF; CDR3nt: TGCAGCGTTGAAGATTGGCGACGGGACGGCGGCTACACCTTC; v_gene: TRBV29-1; j_gene: TRBJ1-2; d_gene: NA; len: 14; abundance: NA
CDR3aa: CASSQGGLAGGWDRDTQYF; CDR3nt: TGTGCCAGCAGCCAAGGAGGACTAGCGGGAGGTTGGGACAGAGATACGCAGTATTTT; v_gene: TRBV14; j_gene: TRBJ2-3; d_gene: TRBD2; len: 19; abundance: once
CDR3aa: CASSYGLAGIDTQYF; CDR3nt: TGCGCCAGCAGTTATGGACTAGCGGGTATCGATACGCAGTATTTT; v_gene: TRBV10-2; j_gene: TRBJ2-3; d_gene: TRBD2; len: 15; abundance: NA
CDR3aa: CASSFRPEQETQYF; CDR3nt: TGTGCCAGCAGCTTTAGGCCGGAGCAAGAGACCCAGTACTTC; v_gene: TRBV5-4; j_gene: TRBJ2-5; d_gene: NA; len: 14; abundance: once
CDR3aa: CASSEPMNSLYEQYF; CDR3nt: TGTGCCAGCAGTGAGCCGATGAATTCGCTTTACGAGCAGTACTTC; v_gene: TRBV6-1; j_gene: TRBJ2-7; d_gene: NA; len: 15; abundance: NA
CDR3aa: CASSGTIDYGYTF; CDR3nt: TGTGCCAGCAGCGGGACCATAGACTATGGCTACACCTTC; v_gene: TRBV9; j_gene: TRBJ1-2; d_gene: NA; len: 13; abundance: NA
CDR3aa: CASSLAEGSYNEQFF; CDR3nt: TGTGCCAGCAGCTTAGCGGAGGGCTCCTACAATGAGCAGTTCTTC; v_gene: TRBV7-9; j_gene: TRBJ2-1; d_gene: NA; len: 15; abundance: NA
CDR3aa: CASSLETGANYGYTF; CDR3nt: TGTGCCAGCAGTCTGGAGACAGGGGCTAACTATGGCTACACCTTC; v_gene: TRBV28; j_gene: TRBJ1-2; d_gene: TRBD1; len: 15; abundance: few
CDR3aa: CASSVVPDMNTEAFF; CDR3nt: TGTGCCAGCAGCGTAGTTCCGGATATGAACACTGAAGCTTTCTTT; v_gene: TRBV9; j_gene: TRBJ1-1; d_gene: NA; len: 15; abundance: NA
CDR3aa: CASSLEKWGQGAYEQYF; CDR3nt: TGTGCCAGCAGCTTAGAGAAATGGGGACAGGGGGCCTACGAGCAGTACTTC; v_gene: TRBV11-3; j_gene: TRBJ2-7; d_gene: TRBD1; len: 17; abundance: once
CDR3aa: CASSPGAKREYDEQFF; CDR3nt: TGTGCCAGCAGCCCCGGGGCCAAGCGGGAGTACGATGAGCAGTTCTTC; v_gene: TRBV9; j_gene: TRBJ2-1; d_gene: TRBD2; len: 16; abundance: NA
CDR3aa: CASSLAGQGYEQYF; CDR3nt: TGTGCCAGCAGCTTGGCGGGACAGGGCTACGAGCAGTACTTC; v_gene: TRBV5-5; j_gene: TRBJ2-7; d_gene: TRBD1; len: 14; abundance: NA
CDR3aa: CASSVGGWAGANVLTF; CDR3nt: TGTGCCAGCAGCGTCGGGGGCTGGGCTGGGGCCAACGTCCTGACTTTC; v_gene: TRBV9; j_gene: TRBJ2-6; d_gene: NA; len: 16; abundance: NA
CDR3aa: CASSLRAGVYEQYF; CDR3nt: TGTGCCAGCAGCTTGCGGGCCGGGGTTTACGAGCAGTACTTC; v_gene: TRBV11-2; j_gene: TRBJ2-7; d_gene: NA; len: 14; abundance: NA
CDR3aa: CASSQFTGGTEAFF; CDR3nt: TGCGCCAGCAGCCAATTCACAGGGGGCACTGAAGCTTTCTTT; v_gene: TRBV4-3; j_gene: TRBJ1-1; d_gene: TRBD1; len: 14; abundance: NA
CDR3aa: CASSETPYEQYF; CDR3nt: TGTGCCAGCAGTGAAACCCCCTACGAGCAGTACTTC; v_gene: TRBV2; j_gene: TRBJ2-7; d_gene: NA; len: 12; abundance: NA
CDR3aa: CASSPPGLTISYEQYF; CDR3nt: TGTGCCAGCAGCCCCCCGGGACTGACGATCTCCTACGAGCAGTACTTC; v_gene: TRBV11-2; j_gene: TRBJ2-7; d_gene: NA; len: 16; abundance: NA
CDR3aa: CASSLEADLNTEAFF; CDR3nt: TGTGCCAGCAGCTTAGAGGCAGACTTGAACACTGAAGCTTTCTTT; v_gene: TRBV7-6; j_gene: TRBJ1-1; d_gene: NA; len: 15; abundance: NA
CDR3aa: CASSQTGPIDTDTQYF; CDR3nt: TGCGCCAGCAGCCAAACGGGTCCTATCGACACAGATACGCAGTATTTT; v_gene: TRBV4-3; j_gene: TRBJ2-3; d_gene: NA; len: 16; abundance: NA
CDR3aa: CASSPGTGLTYEQYF; CDR3nt: TGTGCCAGCAGCCCCGGGACAGGCCTAACCTACGAGCAGTACTTC; v_gene: TRBV7-8; j_gene: TRBJ2-7; d_gene: TRBD1; len: 15; abundance: once
CDR3aa: CASSEGLGELFF; CDR3nt: TGTGCCAGCAGCGAAGGACTCGGGGAGCTGTTTTTT; v_gene: TRBV9; j_gene: TRBJ2-2; d_gene: NA; len: 12; abundance: NA
CDR3aa: CASSPYRGSSYEQYF; CDR3nt: TGTGCCAGCAGCCCTTATAGGGGTAGCTCCTACGAGCAGTACTTC; v_gene: TRBV11-2; j_gene: TRBJ2-7; d_gene: NA; len: 15; abundance: NA
CDR3aa: CASSLAGTGIQETQYF; CDR3nt: TGTGCCAGCAGCCTCGCCGGGACAGGTATTCAAGAGACCCAGTACTTC; v_gene: TRBV7-9; j_gene: TRBJ2-5; d_gene: TRBD1; len: 16; abundance: NA
CDR3aa: CASNKVVNEQFF; CDR3nt: TGTGCCAGCAATAAGGTCGTCAATGAGCAGTTCTTC; v_gene: TRBV6-4; j_gene: TRBJ2-1; d_gene: NA; len: 12; abundance: NA
CDR3aa: CASSVVEGTGYTF; CDR3nt: TGTGCCAGCAGCGTAGTTGAGGGGACGGGCTACACCTTC; v_gene: TRBV9; j_gene: TRBJ1-2; d_gene: NA; len: 13; abundance: NA
CDR3aa: CASRLDRGLSAFF; CDR3nt: TGTGCCAGCAGGTTGGACAGGGGCCTCAGTGCTTTCTTT; v_gene: TRBV27; j_gene: TRBJ1-1; d_gene: TRBD1; len: 13; abundance: NA
CDR3aa: CASSRTGNSNQPQHF; CDR3nt: TGTGCCAGCAGTCGGACCGGGAATAGCAATCAGCCCCAGCATTTT; v_gene: TRBV27; j_gene: TRBJ1-5; d_gene: NA; len: 15; abundance: NA
CDR3aa: CASSSEGGNTEAFF; CDR3nt: TGTGCCAGCAGCTCGGAGGGGGGGAACACTGAAGCTTTCTTT; v_gene: TRBV5-8; j_gene: TRBJ1-1; d_gene: NA; len: 14; abundance: NA
CDR3aa: CASSPPPGNSNQPQHF; CDR3nt: TGTGCCAGCTCACCACCGCCTGGGAATAGCAATCAGCCCCAGCATTTT; v_gene: TRBV18; j_gene: TRBJ1-5; d_gene: NA; len: 16; abundance: NA
CDR3aa: CASSGDRDTEAFF; CDR3nt: TGTGCCAGCAGCGGGGACAGGGACACTGAAGCTTTCTTT; v_gene: TRBV13; j_gene: TRBJ1-1; d_gene: TRBD1; len: 13; abundance: NA
CDR3aa: CASSSTLFYEQYF; CDR3nt: TGTGCCAGCAGCTCCACCCTGTTCTACGAGCAGTACTTC; v_gene: TRBV13; j_gene: TRBJ2-7; d_gene: NA; len: 13; abundance: NA
CDR3aa: CASSLSNEQYF; CDR3nt: TGTGCCAGCAGCCTCTCCAACGAGCAGTACTTC; v_gene: TRBV11-2; j_gene: TRBJ2-7; d_gene: NA; len: 11; abundance: NA
CDR3aa: CASSQEVGTLQETQYF; CDR3nt: TGCGCCAGCAGCCAAGAGGTCGGGACTCTCCAAGAGACCCAGTACTTC; v_gene: TRBV4-1; j_gene: TRBJ2-5; d_gene: NA; len: 16; abundance: once
CDR3aa: CASSWGKGMHEQYF; CDR3nt: TGTGCCAGCAGCTGGGGGAAAGGGATGCACGAGCAGTACTTC; v_gene: TRBV5-6; j_gene: TRBJ2-7; d_gene: NA; len: 14; abundance: NA
CDR3aa: CASSLTLISGNTIYF; CDR3nt: TGTGCCAGCAGCTTGACACTTATCTCTGGAAACACCATATATTTT; v_gene: TRBV5-6; j_gene: TRBJ1-3; d_gene: NA; len: 15; abundance: NA
CDR3aa: CASSLSLVGGEKLFF; CDR3nt: TGTGCCAGCAGTTTAAGTTTGGTAGGTGGTGAAAAACTGTTTTTT; v_gene: TRBV28; j_gene: TRBJ1-4; d_gene: NA; len: 15; abundance: NA
CDR3aa: CASSPSTGESSYEQYF; CDR3nt: TGTGCCAGCAGTCCATCGACAGGGGAAAGCTCCTACGAGCAGTACTTC; v_gene: TRBV27; j_gene: TRBJ2-7; d_gene: TRBD1; len: 16; abundance: NA
CDR3aa: CASSNTGTGDGYEQYF; CDR3nt: TGTGCCAGCAGCAACACCGGGACAGGCGACGGGTACGAGCAGTACTTC; v_gene: TRBV13; j_gene: TRBJ2-7; d_gene: TRBD1; len: 16; abundance: NA